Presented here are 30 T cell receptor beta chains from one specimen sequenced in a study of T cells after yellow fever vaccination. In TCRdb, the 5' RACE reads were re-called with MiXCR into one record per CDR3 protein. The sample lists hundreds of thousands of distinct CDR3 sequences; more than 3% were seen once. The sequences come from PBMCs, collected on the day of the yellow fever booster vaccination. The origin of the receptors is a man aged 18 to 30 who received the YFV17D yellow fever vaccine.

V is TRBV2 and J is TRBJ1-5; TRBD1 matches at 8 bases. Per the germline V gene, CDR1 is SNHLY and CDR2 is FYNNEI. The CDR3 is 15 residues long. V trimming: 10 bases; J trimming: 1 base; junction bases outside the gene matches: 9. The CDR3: CATATGANSNQPQHF. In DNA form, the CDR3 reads TGTGCCACCGCGACAGGGGCTAACAGCAATCAGCCCCAGCATTTT.

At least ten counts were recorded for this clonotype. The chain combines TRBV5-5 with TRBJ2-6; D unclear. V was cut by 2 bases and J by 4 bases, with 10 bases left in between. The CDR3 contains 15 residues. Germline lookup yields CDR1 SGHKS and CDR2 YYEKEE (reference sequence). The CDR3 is CASSFPVRGANVLTF. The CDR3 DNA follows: TGTGCCAGCAGCTTCCCAGTGAGGGGGGCCAACGTCCTGACTTTC. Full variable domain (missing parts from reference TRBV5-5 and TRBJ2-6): DAGVTQSPTHLIKTRGQQVTLRCSPISGHKSVSWYQQVLGQGPQFIFQYYEKEERGRGNFPDRFSARQFPNYSSELNVNALLLGDSALYLCASSFPVRGANVLTFGAGSRLTVL.

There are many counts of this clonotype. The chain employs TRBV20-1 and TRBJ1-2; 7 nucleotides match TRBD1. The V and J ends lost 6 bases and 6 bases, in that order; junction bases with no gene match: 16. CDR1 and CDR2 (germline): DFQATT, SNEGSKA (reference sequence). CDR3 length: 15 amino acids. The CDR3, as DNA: TGCAGTGCCCCACCGACACAGGGGTTAAAGGATGGCTACACCTTC. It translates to CSAPPTQGLKDGYTF.

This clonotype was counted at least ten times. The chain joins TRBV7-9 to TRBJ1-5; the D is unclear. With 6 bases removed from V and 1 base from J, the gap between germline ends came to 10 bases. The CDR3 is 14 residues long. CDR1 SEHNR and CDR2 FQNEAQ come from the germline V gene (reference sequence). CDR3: CASSQSGSNQPQHF. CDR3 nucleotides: TGTGCCAGCAGTCAATCGGGAAGCAATCAGCCCCAGCATTTT.

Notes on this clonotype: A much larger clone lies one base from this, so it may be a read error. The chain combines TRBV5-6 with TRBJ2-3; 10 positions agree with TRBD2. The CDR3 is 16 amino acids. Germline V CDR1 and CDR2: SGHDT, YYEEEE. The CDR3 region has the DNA TGTGCCAGCAGCTTGTCTAGCGGGGGATACACAGATGCGCAGTATTTT. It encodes CASSLSSGGYTDAQYF.

The CDR3, as DNA: TGTGCCAGCAGTTACCGGTGGAGGGGGCTTGGAGAGACCCAGTACTTC. This translates into CASSYRWRGLGETQYF. This rearrangement joins TRBV6-5 to TRBJ2-5; tentatively, D is TRBD1 (7 bases). The CDR3 has 16 residues. Trimming removed 2 bases from V and 4 bases from J, with 17 bases in between. Germline CDR1 MNHEY, CDR2 SVGAGI.

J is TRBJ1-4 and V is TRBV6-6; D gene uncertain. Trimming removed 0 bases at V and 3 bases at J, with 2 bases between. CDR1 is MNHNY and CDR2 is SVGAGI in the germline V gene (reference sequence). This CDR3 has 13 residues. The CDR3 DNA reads TGTGCCAGCAGTTACTCGCCTAATGAAAAACTGTTTTTT. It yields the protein CASSYSPNEKLFF.

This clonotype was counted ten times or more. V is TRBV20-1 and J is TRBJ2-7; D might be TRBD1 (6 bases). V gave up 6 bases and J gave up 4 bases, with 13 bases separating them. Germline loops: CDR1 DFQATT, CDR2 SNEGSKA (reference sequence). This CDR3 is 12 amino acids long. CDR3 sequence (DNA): TGCAGTGCAACCCAGGGGCTGTACGAGCAGTACTTC. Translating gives CSATQGLYEQYF.

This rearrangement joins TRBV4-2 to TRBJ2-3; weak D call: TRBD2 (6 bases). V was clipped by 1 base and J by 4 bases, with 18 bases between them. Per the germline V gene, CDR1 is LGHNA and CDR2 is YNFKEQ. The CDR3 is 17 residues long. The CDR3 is CASSQVGAGSFSDTQYF. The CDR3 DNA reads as TGTGCCAGCAGCCAAGTCGGGGCGGGGTCTTTTTCAGATACGCAGTATTTT.

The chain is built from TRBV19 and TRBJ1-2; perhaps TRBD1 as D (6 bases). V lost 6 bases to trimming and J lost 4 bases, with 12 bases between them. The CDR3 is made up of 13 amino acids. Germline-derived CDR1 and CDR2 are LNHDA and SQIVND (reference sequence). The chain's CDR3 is CASRSQGSYGYTF. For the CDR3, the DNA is TGTGCCAGTAGATCACAGGGAAGCTATGGCTACACCTTC.

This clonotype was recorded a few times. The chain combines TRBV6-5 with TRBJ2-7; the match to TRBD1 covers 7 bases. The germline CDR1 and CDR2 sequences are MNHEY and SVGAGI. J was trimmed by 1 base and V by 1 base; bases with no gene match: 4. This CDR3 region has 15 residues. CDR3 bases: TGTGCCAGCAGTTACTGGCTGGGACAGTCCTACGAGCAGTACTTC. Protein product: CASSYWLGQSYEQYF.

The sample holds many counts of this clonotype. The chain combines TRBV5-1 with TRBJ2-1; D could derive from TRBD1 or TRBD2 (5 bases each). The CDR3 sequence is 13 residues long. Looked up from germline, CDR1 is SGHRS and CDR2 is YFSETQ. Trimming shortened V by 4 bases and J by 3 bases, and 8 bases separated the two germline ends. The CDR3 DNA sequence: TGCGCCAGCAGCGGGGGAGTCTACAATGAGCAGTTCTTC. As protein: CASSGGVYNEQFF.

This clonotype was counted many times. CDR3 protein: CASTHGPRRGDYNEQFF. The CDR3 DNA sequence: TGTGCCAGCACCCACGGCCCCAGGCGCGGGGACTACAATGAGCAGTTCTTC. This rearrangement joins TRBV6-5 to TRBJ2-1; tentatively, D is TRBD2 (6 bases). Looked up from germline, CDR1 is MNHEY and CDR2 is SVGAGI. Trimming shortened V by 7 bases and J by 3 bases, and 22 bases separated the two germline ends. This CDR3 comprises 17 residues.

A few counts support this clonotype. The CDR3 DNA reads TGCAGTGCTAGAGGCAGGGAGGGAAGGCTTGGCTACACCTTC. Protein sequence: CSARGREGRLGYTF. The chain links TRBV20-1 to TRBJ1-2, with D tentatively TRBD1 (5 bases). V was trimmed by 1 base and J by 7 bases, leaving 16 bases between them. The V gene's germline CDR1 is DFQATT and CDR2 SNEGSKA (reference sequence). CDR3 length: 14 amino acids.

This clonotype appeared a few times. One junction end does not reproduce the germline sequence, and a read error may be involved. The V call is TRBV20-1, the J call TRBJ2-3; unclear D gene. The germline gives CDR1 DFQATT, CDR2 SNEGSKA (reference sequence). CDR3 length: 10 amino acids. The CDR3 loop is CSASGRSVYF. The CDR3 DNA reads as TGCAGTGCTAGTGGCCGGTCGGTCTACTTT.

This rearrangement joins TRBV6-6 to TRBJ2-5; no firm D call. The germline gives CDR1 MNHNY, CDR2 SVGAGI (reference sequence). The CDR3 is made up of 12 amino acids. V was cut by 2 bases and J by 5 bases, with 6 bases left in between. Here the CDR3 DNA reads TGTGCCAGCAGTTACCGCCTCGAGACCCAGTACTTC. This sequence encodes CASSYRLETQYF.

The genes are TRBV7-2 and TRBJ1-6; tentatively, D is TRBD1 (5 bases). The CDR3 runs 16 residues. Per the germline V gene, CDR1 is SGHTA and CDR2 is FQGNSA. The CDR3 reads CATRRTRSSYNSPLHF. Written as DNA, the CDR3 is TGTGCTACTAGACGGACAAGGAGCTCCTATAATTCACCCCTCCACTTT. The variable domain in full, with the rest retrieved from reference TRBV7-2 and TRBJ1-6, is GAGVSQSPSNKVTEKGKDVELRCDPISGHTALYWYRQSLGQGLEFLIYFQGNSAPDKSGLPSDRFSAERTGGSVSTLTIQRTQQEDSAVYLCATRRTRSSYNSPLHFGNGTRLTVT.

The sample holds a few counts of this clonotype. CDR3 in DNA: TGTGCCAGCAGCCGCCATGGGCAGTTCACCGGGGAGCTGTTTTTT. Protein product: CASSRHGQFTGELFF. The J gene is TRBJ2-2, the V gene TRBV7-2; D uncertain. The germline V gene encodes CDR1 SGHTA and CDR2 FQGNSA. Deletions cut 5 bases from V and 4 bases from J, with 14 bases between. The CDR3 sequence is 15 residues long.

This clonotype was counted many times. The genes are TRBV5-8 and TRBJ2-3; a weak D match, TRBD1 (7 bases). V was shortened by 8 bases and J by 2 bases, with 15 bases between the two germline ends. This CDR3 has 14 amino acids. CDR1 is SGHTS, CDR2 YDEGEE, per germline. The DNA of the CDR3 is TGTGCCAGTACGACAGGGACTTACACAGATACGCAGTATTTT. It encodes CASTTGTYTDTQYF.

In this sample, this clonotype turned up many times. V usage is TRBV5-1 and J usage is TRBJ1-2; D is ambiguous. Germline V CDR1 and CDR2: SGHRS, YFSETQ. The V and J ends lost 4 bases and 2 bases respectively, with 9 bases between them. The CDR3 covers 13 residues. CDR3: CASSPHENYGYTF. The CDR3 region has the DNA TGCGCCAGCAGCCCTCACGAGAACTATGGCTACACCTTC.

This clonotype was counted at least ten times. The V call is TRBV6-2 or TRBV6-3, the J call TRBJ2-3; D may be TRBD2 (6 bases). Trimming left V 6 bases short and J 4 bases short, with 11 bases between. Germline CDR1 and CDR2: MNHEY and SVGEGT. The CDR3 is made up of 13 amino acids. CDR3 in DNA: TGTGCCAGCAGCCTGGACTACCCAGATACGCAGTATTTT. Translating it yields CASSLDYPDTQYF.

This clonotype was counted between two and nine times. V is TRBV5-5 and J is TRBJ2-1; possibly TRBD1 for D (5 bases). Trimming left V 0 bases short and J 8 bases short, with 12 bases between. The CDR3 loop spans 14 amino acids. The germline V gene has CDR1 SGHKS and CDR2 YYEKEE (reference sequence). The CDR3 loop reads CASSLEGDSHEQFF. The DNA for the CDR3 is TGTGCCAGCAGCTTGGAAGGCGACAGCCATGAGCAGTTCTTC. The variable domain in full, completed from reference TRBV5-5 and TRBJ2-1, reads DAGVTQSPTHLIKTRGQQVTLRCSPISGHKSVSWYQQVLGQGPQFIFQYYEKEERGRGNFPDRFSARQFPNYSSELNVNALLLGDSALYLCASSLEGDSHEQFFGPGTRLTVL.

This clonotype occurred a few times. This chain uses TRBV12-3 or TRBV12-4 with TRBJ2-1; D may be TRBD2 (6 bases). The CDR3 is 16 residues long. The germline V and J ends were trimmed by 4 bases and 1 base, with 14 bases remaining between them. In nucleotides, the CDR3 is TGTGCCAGCAGTTCTCCGGGACTCGTATCCTACAATGAGCAGTTCTTC. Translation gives CASSSPGLVSYNEQFF.

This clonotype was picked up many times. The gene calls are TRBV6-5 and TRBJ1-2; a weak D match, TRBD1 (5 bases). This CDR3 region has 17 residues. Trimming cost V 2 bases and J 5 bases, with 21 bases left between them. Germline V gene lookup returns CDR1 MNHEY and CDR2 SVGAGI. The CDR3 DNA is TGTGCCAGCAGTTACATCAGGGCTCCGGGAGGAGGGTATGGCTACACCTTC. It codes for CASSYIRAPGGGYGYTF.

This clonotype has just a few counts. The CDR3 DNA sequence: TGTGCCAGCAGCCCTAGCAATCGGCCAGATACGCAGTATTTT. It translates to CASSPSNRPDTQYF. V is TRBV5-4 and J is TRBJ2-3; D may be TRBD2 (5 bases). The CDR3 length is 14 residues. The V gene lost 4 bases and the J gene lost 4 bases, with 13 bases spanning the gap. CDR1 is SGHNT, CDR2 YYREEE, per germline (reference sequence).

CDR3 residues: CASSLYSETQYF. The CDR3 bases are TGTGCCAGCAGCCTCTATTCAGAGACCCAGTACTTC. J is TRBJ2-5 and V is TRBV7-2; D unresolved. Per germline, CDR1 SGHTA and CDR2 FQGNSA. V was pared by 5 bases and J by 4 bases, with 8 bases between. The CDR3 runs to 12 residues.

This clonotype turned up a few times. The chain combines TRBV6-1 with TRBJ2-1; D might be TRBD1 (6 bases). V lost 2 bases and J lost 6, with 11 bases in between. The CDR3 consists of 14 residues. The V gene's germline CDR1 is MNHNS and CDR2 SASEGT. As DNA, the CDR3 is TGTGCCAGCAGTGAACTACAGGGAAGCAATGAGCAGTTCTTC. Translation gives CASSELQGSNEQFF.

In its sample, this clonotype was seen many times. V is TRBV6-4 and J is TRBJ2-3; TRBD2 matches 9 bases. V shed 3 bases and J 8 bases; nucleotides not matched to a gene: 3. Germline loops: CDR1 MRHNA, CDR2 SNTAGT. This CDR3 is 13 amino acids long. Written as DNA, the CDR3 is TGTGCCAGCAGTGATAAGACTAGCGGTACGCAGTATTTT. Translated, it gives CASSDKTSGTQYF.

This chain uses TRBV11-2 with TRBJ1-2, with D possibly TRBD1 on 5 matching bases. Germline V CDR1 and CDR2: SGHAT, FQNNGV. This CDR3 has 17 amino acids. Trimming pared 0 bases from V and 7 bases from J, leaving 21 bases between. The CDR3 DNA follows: TGTGCCAGCAGCTTAGATCTAAATTGGGGCTCGGGAATTGGCTACACCTTC. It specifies CASSLDLNWGSGIGYTF.

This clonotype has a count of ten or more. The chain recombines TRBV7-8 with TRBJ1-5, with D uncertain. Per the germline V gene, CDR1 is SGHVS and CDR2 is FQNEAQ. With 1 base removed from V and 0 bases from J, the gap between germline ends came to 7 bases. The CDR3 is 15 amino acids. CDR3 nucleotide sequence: TGTGCCAGCAGCTTAGGCCGGATTAGCAATCAGCCCCAGCATTTT. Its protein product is CASSLGRISNQPQHF.